The next 25 T cell receptor beta chains were all read from a single sample in a study of neoadjuvant nivolumab and ipilimumab in lung cancer. Clones were sequenced by immunoSEQ multiplex PCR, and TCRdb holds only the in-frame ones, with some missing. The sample carries a few thousand clones, 73% recorded once. The material was tumor tissue, obtained after neoadjuvant nivolumab, alone or with ipilimumab, at or shortly before surgery. The source of these receptors is an adult with non-small cell lung cancer.

This sequence joins TRBV11-2 and TRBJ2-1; 12 bases map to TRBD2. The ends lost 5 bases at V and 3 bases at J; junction bases unmatched: 8. CDR3 length: 17 residues. The germline V gene has CDR1 SGHAT and CDR2 FQNNGV. In nucleotides, the CDR3 is TGTGCCAGCAGCCACACTAGCGGGGGGCTCCTCTACAATGAGCAGTTCTTC. Its protein product is CASSHTSGGLLYNEQFF.

This clone has a handful of counts. The chain employs TRBV11-3 and TRBJ2-7; TRBD2 matches 10 bases. Germline loops: CDR1 SGHNT, CDR2 YENEEA. The CDR3 has 16 amino acids. The V and J ends lost 5 bases and 0 bases, in that order; junction bases with no gene match: 7. The CDR3 bases are TGTGCCAGCAGCCCACCACTAGCGGGGTGCTCCTACGAGCAGTACTTC. Its translation is CASSPPLAGCSYEQYF.

This rearrangement joins TRBV10-1 to TRBJ1-6; D gene unclear. This CDR3 is built from 14 residues. Germline V CDR1 and CDR2: WNHNN, SYGVQD (reference sequence). Trimming stripped 2 bases from V and 10 bases from J, with 12 bases between. CDR3 sequence reads: CASSEKGGPSPLHF. In DNA form, the CDR3 reads TGCGCCAGCAGTGAGAAGGGAGGGCCCTCACCCCTCCACTTT.

The chain recombines TRBV29-1 with TRBJ2-7, with D unresolved. This CDR3 has 13 residues. Trimming left V 4 bases short and J 5 bases short, with 15 bases between. CDR1 and CDR2 (germline): SQVTM, ANQGSEA. Here the CDR3 reads CSVVGRSFNEQYF. The CDR3 DNA sequence: TGCAGCGTTGTGGGCAGAAGCTTCAACGAGCAGTACTTC.

This clone turned up a few times. The chain recombines TRBV6-6 with TRBJ1-2; D possibly corresponds to TRBD1 (5 bases). CDR3 length: 15 residues. The germline V gene encodes CDR1 MNHNY and CDR2 SVGAGI (reference sequence). Trimming took 3 bases from V and 0 from J, leaving 11 bases between them. Written as DNA, the CDR3 is TGTGCCAGCAGTTATGGGGGTGGCGCTAACTATGGCTACACCTTC. Translated, it gives CASSYGGGANYGYTF.

The chain joins TRBV2 to TRBJ2-7, with 13 nucleotides matching TRBD2. CDR1 and CDR2 from the germline V gene are SNHLY and FYNNEI. The CDR3 runs to 17 residues. V lost 6 bases and J lost 2; bases outside the gene matches: 10. The CDR3 loop reads CASRKGPGLAGAYEQYF. For the CDR3, the DNA is TGTGCCAGCAGGAAAGGGCCAGGACTAGCGGGGGCCTACGAGCAGTACTTC. The entire variable domain, with the rest obtained from reference TRBV2 and TRBJ2-7, is as follows: EPEVTQTPSHQVTQMGQEVILRCVPISNHLYFYWYRQILGQKVEFLVSFYNNEISEKSEIFDDQFSVERPDGSNFTLKIRSTKLEDSAMYFCASRKGPGLAGAYEQYFGPGTRLTVT.

The chain recombines TRBV6-4 with TRBJ2-3; D gene uncertain. The germline CDR1 and CDR2 sequences are MRHNA and SNTAGT. The CDR3 has 15 residues. The ends were cut back, 3 bases at V and 0 bases at J, with 10 bases in the middle. The CDR3: CASSESPSSTDTQYF. The CDR3 DNA is TGTGCCAGCAGTGAATCTCCGAGTAGCACAGATACGCAGTATTTT.

The chain carries TRBV27 and TRBJ1-2; 8 positions match TRBD1. This CDR3 contains 17 residues. With 7 bases clipped from V and 6 bases from J, the junction kept 19 bases outside the gene matches. Germline CDR1 is MNHEY and CDR2 is SMNVEV (reference sequence). The CDR3: CASTTGPPTRTGHGYTF. CDR3 nucleotide sequence: TGTGCCAGCACTACCGGCCCCCCTACCCGGACAGGGCATGGCTACACCTTC.

The chain couples TRBV7-9 to TRBJ2-4; 7 bases agree with TRBD1. V was pared by 5 bases and J by 6 bases, with 7 bases of the junction left unmatched. The V gene's germline CDR1 is SEHNR and CDR2 FQNEAQ (reference sequence). This CDR3 has 14 amino acids. The CDR3 sequence is CASSSGQAGNIQYF. CDR3 nucleotide sequence: TGTGCCAGCAGCAGCGGACAGGCGGGAAACATTCAGTACTTC.

The chain has TRBV5-1 and TRBJ2-5; D is possibly TRBD2 (6 bases). V lost 4 bases to trimming and J lost 5 bases, with 12 bases between them. Germline CDR1 and CDR2: SGHRS and YFSETQ. The CDR3 has 13 residues. The CDR3 sequence: CASSGGGVETQYF. DNA for the CDR3: TGCGCCAGCAGCGGAGGCGGGGTCGAGACCCAGTACTTC.

The chain combines TRBV10-2 with TRBJ2-7, with D possibly TRBD1 on 6 matching bases. V dropped 3 bases and J dropped 7 bases, with 19 bases sitting between them. CDR3 length equals 15 residues. Germline V lookup: CDR1 WSHSY, CDR2 SAAADI. CDR3 sequence (DNA): TGCGCCAGCAGTGAAGGGGGTACCCCCACACGGGAGCAGTACGTC. Its protein product is CASSEGGTPTREQYV.

V usage is TRBV9 and J usage is TRBJ2-3, with 7 bases that match TRBD2. With V trimmed by 0 bases and J by 4 bases, 2 bases remained unmatched. The CDR3 is 14 amino acids. Germline values: CDR1 SGDLS, CDR2 YYNGEE. DNA for the CDR3: TGTGCCAGCAGCGTAGGGCTAGCGGCAGATACGCAGTATTTT. Protein product: CASSVGLAADTQYF.

This chain uses TRBV10-1 with TRBJ2-2, with D possibly being TRBD1 (6 bases). The length of the CDR3 is 14 residues. Germline V gives CDR1 WNHNN, CDR2 SYGVQD (reference sequence). The germline V and J ends were trimmed by 5 bases and 1 base, with 8 bases remaining between them. The CDR3 region has the DNA TGCGCCAGCAGTCCAGGGGAGAACACCGGGGAGCTGTTTTTT. It codes for CASSPGENTGELFF.

This chain uses TRBV4-3 with TRBJ2-6, with D tentatively TRBD1 (5 bases). The CDR3 contains 17 residues. The V gene's germline CDR1 is LGHNA and CDR2 YSLEER. The V gene lost 0 bases and the J gene lost 2 bases, with 11 bases spanning the gap. CDR3 loop: CASSQDLQGTGANVLTF. The CDR3 region has the DNA TGCGCCAGCAGCCAAGATCTTCAGGGCACTGGGGCCAACGTCCTGACTTTC.

This clone was recorded a few times. This rearrangement joins TRBV13 to TRBJ1-2; D is undetermined. Germline V CDR1 and CDR2: PRHDT, FYEKMQ (reference sequence). The V end was cut by 5 bases, the J end by 0 bases, with 7 bases between. This CDR3 is built from 13 residues. CDR3 sequence (DNA): TGTGCCAGCAGCCGTCGATCTAACTATGGCTACACCTTC. Protein product: CASSRRSNYGYTF.

The CDR3 bases are TGTGCCAGCAGCTTCCGGTCTGCCAACACTGAAGCTTTCTTT. Protein: CASSFRSANTEAFF. The chain joins TRBV7-2 to TRBJ1-1; no definite D call. Trimming took 3 bases from V and 2 from J, leaving 10 bases between them. CDR1 and CDR2 from the germline V gene are SGHTA and FQGNSA. The CDR3 is 14 residues long.

The rearrangement joins TRBV18 to TRBJ1-2; 9 bases fit TRBD1. CDR1 and CDR2 from the germline V gene are KGHSH and LQKENI. Trimming at V came to 3 bases and at J to 7 bases, leaving 9 bases not matched to a gene. The CDR3 covers 15 residues. In DNA form, the CDR3 reads TGTGCCAGCTCACCGACCGTCACAGGGGGCGGTGGCTACACCTTC. Translating it yields CASSPTVTGGGGYTF.

The CDR3 region is CSAHRSQETQYF. CDR3 coding DNA: TGCAGCGCCCATCGGAGTCAGGAGACCCAGTACTTC. The V gene is TRBV29-1, the J gene TRBJ2-5; no clear D gene. From germline, CDR1 is SQVTM and CDR2 ANQGSEA. Trimming removed 7 bases at V and 5 bases at J, with 14 bases between. This CDR3 region has 12 residues.

The gene calls are TRBV5-1 and TRBJ2-2; TRBD2 matches at 11 bases. Germline CDR1 SGHRS, CDR2 YFSETQ. V lost 4 bases and J lost 9; bases outside the gene matches: 8. CDR3 length: 15 residues. For the CDR3, the DNA is TGCGCCAGCAGCCCATTAGCGGGGGGGCGAAGGGAGCTGTTTTTT. It translates to CASSPLAGGRRELFF. Filled out from reference TRBV5-1 and TRBJ2-2, the complete variable domain reads KAGVTQTPRYLIKTRGQQVTLSCSPISGHRSVSWYQQTPGQGLQFLFEYFSETQRNKGNFPGRFSGRQFSNSRSEMNVSTLELGDSALYLCASSPLAGGRRELFFGEGSRLTVL.

This chain uses TRBV10-3 with TRBJ2-3; D call uncertain. There are 13 residues in the CDR3. The V end lost 5 bases, the J end lost 9 bases, and 15 bases lay between the germline ends. Germline V gene lookup returns CDR1 ENHRY and CDR2 SYGVKD. The DNA of the CDR3 is TGTGCCATCAGTTCTCCCTGGGTACAGACGCAGTATTTT. Protein product: CAISSPWVQTQYF.

In its sample, this clone was seen a few times. The chain carries TRBV19 and TRBJ1-1; the match to TRBD1 covers 10 bases. This CDR3 comprises 13 residues. The V gene end was trimmed by 11 bases and the J gene end by 1 base; junction bases not matched to a gene: 4. From germline, CDR1 is LNHDA and CDR2 SQIVND (reference sequence). CDR3 protein: CAAGDRGNTEAFF. The CDR3 DNA reads TGTGCCGCCGGGGACAGGGGGAACACTGAAGCTTTCTTT.

The table lists this clone with a few counts. The chain recombines TRBV2 with TRBJ2-5; the D gene is possibly TRBD2 (6 bases). V gave up 2 bases and J gave up 1 base, with 14 bases separating them. Germline-derived CDR1 and CDR2 are SNHLY and FYNNEI. The CDR3 is 16 amino acids. The CDR3 region is CASSESWRGLQETQYF. For the CDR3, the DNA is TGTGCCAGCAGTGAAAGTTGGCGGGGTCTCCAAGAGACCCAGTACTTC.

In this sample, this clone turned up a few times. The genes are TRBV6-6 and TRBJ1-2; D not resolved. Trimming took off 2 bases at V and 6 bases at J, with 16 bases between the two ends. The CDR3 is 15 amino acids. Germline V gives CDR1 MNHNY, CDR2 SVGAGI (reference sequence). This CDR3 reads CASSYPPRGRDGYTF. As DNA, the CDR3 is TGTGCCAGCAGTTACCCGCCGCGGGGTCGGGATGGCTACACCTTC.

J is TRBJ1-2 and V is TRBV10-3; 7 positions match TRBD1. The CDR3 spans 13 residues. V lost 6 bases and J lost 4; bases outside the gene matches: 5. The germline V gene has CDR1 ENHRY and CDR2 SYGVKD. For the CDR3, the DNA is TGTGCCATCAGGCCAGGGGGTCCCTATGGCTACACCTTC. Translation: CAIRPGGPYGYTF.

This clone was found once. The chain is built from TRBV13 and TRBJ2-1; TRBD2 matches at 14 bases. CDR1 and CDR2 (germline): PRHDT, FYEKMQ (reference sequence). V trimming: 4 bases; J trimming: 0 bases; junction bases outside the gene matches: 14. CDR3 length: 21 residues. The CDR3 reads CASSSGLAGGLAQYSYNEQFF. CDR3 coding DNA: TGTGCCAGCAGCTCCGGACTAGCGGGGGGTTTAGCCCAATACTCCTACAATGAGCAGTTCTTC.